This T cell receptor beta chain was obtained from a study of blood T cell repertoires in COVID-19. Study overall: COVID-19 samples from acute and convalescent phases originated in the United States, Italy and Spain.

In the authors' methods: Estimation of nucleated cell counts relied on the amplification of reference gene primers. Data came from immunoSEQ multiplex PCR; TCRdb stores just in-frame clones and leaves some out. That table furnishes V, J and clone size, whereas the DNA furnished D and trimming. The table has more than 25,000 clones, 75% to 90% seen once. Germline-derived CDR1 and CDR2 are MNHEY and SVGAGI. Trimming left V 7 bases short and J 10 bases short, with 13 bases between. This CDR3 contains 12 residues. Specimen: peripheral blood. J is TRBJ1-4 and V is TRBV6-5; D is undetermined. This sequence was found in a man aged 55-75 years with active COVID-19. The CDR3 reads CASTTGGGKLFF. The CDR3, as DNA: TGTGCCAGCACTACGGGCGGAGGAAAACTGTTTTTT.